This T cell receptor beta chain was found in a study of post-analysis software for immune sequencing data. Study as a whole: Relapsing-remitting, secondary progressive and progressive-relapsing multiple sclerosis courses were included. Findings and limits, study-wide: A significant reduction in normalized Chao1 diversity was observed in multiple sclerosis patients versus controls. Included in a set of a few TRBV segments more frequent in patients than controls were TRBV5-6, TRBV5-1 and TRBV20-1.

V gave up 6 bases and J gave up 2 bases; unmatched junction bases: 14. Germline V gene lookup returns CDR1 ENHRY and CDR2 SYGVKD. The CDR3 spans 17 residues. Points on this clonotype: The target antigen is unknown.

Included in the TCR beta cDNA libraries were unique molecular identifiers. In TCRdb, the PCR reads were re-called with MiXCR into one record per CDR3 protein. The sample includes approximately 180,000 distinct CDR3 sequences, 30% of them seen just once. The chain is built from TRBV10-3 and TRBJ2-7; the match to TRBD2 covers 9 bases. The sequence was collected from a girl aged 5-17 years with multiple sclerosis. The sample comprised blood. The CDR3 nucleotides are TGTGCCATCAGCCAAATTAGCGGGGGTGGGAAGCCCTACGAGCAGTACTTC. It encodes CAISQISGGGKPYEQYF.